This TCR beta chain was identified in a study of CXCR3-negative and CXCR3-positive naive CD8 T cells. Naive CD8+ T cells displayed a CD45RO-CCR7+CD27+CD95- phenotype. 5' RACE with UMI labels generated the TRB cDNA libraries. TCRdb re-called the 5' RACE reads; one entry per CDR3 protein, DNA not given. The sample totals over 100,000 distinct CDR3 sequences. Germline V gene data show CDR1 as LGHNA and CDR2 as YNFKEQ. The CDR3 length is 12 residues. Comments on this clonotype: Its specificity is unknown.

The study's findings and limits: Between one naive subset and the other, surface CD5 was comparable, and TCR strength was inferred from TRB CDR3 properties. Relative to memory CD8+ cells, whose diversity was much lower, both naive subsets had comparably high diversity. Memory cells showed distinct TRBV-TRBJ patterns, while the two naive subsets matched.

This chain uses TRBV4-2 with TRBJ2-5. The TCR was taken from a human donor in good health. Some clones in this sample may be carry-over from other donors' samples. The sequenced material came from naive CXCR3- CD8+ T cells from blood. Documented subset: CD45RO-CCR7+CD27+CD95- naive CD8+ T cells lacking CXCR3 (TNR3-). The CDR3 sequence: CASSQGMETQYF.